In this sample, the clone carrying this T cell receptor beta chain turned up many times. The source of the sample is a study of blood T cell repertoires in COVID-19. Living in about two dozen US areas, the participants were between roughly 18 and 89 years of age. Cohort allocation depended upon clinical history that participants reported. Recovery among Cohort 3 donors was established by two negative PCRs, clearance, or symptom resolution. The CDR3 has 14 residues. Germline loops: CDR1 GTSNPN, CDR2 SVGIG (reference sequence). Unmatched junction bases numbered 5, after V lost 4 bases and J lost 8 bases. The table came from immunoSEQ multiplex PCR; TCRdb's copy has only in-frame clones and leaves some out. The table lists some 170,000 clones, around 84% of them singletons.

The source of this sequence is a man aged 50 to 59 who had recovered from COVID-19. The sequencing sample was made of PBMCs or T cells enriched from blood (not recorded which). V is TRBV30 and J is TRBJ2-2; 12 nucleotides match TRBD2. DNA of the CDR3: TGTGCCTGGACCCGACTAGCGGGGGTTGGGGAGCTGTTTTTT. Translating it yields CAWTRLAGVGELFF. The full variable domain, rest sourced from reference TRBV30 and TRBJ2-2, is SQTIHQWPATLVQPVGSPLSLECTVEGTSNPNLYWYRQAAGRGLQLLFYSVGIGQISSEVPQNLSASRPQDRQFILSSKKLLLSDSGFYLCAWTRLAGVGELFFGEGSRLTVL.